Included here is one TCR beta chain sequence, with context. Its specificity is not known. This sample was included in a study of Graves' ophthalmopathy and Graves' hyperthyroidism. Overall study findings and caveats: Ophthalmopathy versus stable hyperthyroidism: 13-signature model gave 85% to 90% sensitivity, 81.08% specificity.

Researchers took RNA transcripts and amplified TCR beta CDR3 regions from them. First-round RT-PCR used HTBI primers; second-round multiplex PCR followed. One entry per CDR3 protein, called by TCRdb with MiXCR from the multiplex PCR reads. The table includes 200,000 to 250,000 distinct CDR3 sequences, about 46% detected once. Germline V CDR1 and CDR2: ENHRY, SYGVKD. CDR3 length: 19 residues. The sequence came from an adult man with Graves' ophthalmopathy. Sequencing was done on a sample of peripheral blood. The V and J genes are TRBV10-3 and TRBJ2-5, with 8 positions matching TRBD1. The J call may be in error: the DNA end matches TRBJ2-1 better. The CDR3, as DNA: TGTGCCATCAGCGACCCGATTCGTAATGACAGGGGAAGAATGAATGAGCAGTTCTTC. Translated: CAISDPIRNDRGRMNEQFF.